This entry concerns a single T cell receptor beta chain. The antigen is unknown. These data are taken from a study of T cells in localized non-small cell lung cancer. Points from the study as a whole: Out of the top 100 tumor clones, a median about 50 were seen in adjacent lung. Peak T cell clonality was found in uninvolved adjacent lung, exceeding tumor. Heterogeneity is still possible, as just one tumor region was sequenced.

Using immunoSEQ multiplex PCR, the repertoire was profiled, and TCRdb retains in-frame clones only, with some absent. The sample includes some 85,000 clones, over 70% of them seen just once. Germline V CDR1 and CDR2: SGDLS, YYNGEE. Trimming shortened V by 0 bases and J by 4 bases, and 13 bases separated the two germline ends. The CDR3 covers 15 residues. This clonotype was obtained from a man between 35 and 75 years old with stage II squamous cell lung carcinoma. The material was PBMCs, obtained before any cancer treatment. This chain joins TRBV9 and TRBJ2-5, with D uncertain. The CDR3 nucleotides read TGTGCCAGCAGCGTAGGTCCTCAATTGGGAGAGACCCAGTACTTC. It translates to CASSVGPQLGETQYF.